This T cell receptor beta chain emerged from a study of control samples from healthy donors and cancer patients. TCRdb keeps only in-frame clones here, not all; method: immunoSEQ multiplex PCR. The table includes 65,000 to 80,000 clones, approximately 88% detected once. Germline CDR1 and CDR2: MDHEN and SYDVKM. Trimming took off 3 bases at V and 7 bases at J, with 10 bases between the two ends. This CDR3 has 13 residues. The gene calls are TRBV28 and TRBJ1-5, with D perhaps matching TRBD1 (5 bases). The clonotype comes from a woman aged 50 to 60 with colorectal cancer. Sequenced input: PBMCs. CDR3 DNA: TGTGCCAGCAGTTTGGGGGTCGTCCAGCCCCAGCATTTT. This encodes CASSLGVVQPQHF.